This T cell receptor beta chain was sequenced during a study of T cells after yellow fever vaccination. General observations from the study: The study re-detected most primary-vaccination clones after the booster (96% CD4, roughly 85% CD8).

The CDR3 loop spans 16 amino acids. J lost 7 bases, V lost 6 bases, and 16 bases had no gene match. Germline V gene lookup returns CDR1 MNHEY and CDR2 SVGAGI. TCRdb independently ran MiXCR on the 5' RACE reads; one entry per CDR3 protein. This table has about 340,000 distinct CDR3 sequences, under 15% appearing once. This clonotype was found a few times. The target antigen is unknown. The receptor's source is a man aged 18 to 30 who received the YFV17D yellow fever vaccine. The sample here was CD4+ T cells sorted from PBMCs, taken 15 days after the yellow fever booster vaccination. J is TRBJ2-5 and V is TRBV6-5; the match to TRBD2 covers 8 bases. The CDR3 here is CASSPLTGGSQATQYF. Here the CDR3 DNA reads TGTGCCAGCAGCCCCCTCACGGGGGGGTCCCAGGCGACCCAGTACTTC.